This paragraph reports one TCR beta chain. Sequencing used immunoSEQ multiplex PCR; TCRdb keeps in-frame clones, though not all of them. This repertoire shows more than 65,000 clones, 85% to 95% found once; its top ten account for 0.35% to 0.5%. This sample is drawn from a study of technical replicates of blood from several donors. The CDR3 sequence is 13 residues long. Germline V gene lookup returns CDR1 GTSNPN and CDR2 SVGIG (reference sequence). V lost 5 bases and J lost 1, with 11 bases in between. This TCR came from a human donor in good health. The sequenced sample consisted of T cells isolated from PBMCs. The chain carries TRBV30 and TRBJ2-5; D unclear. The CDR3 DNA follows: TGTGCCTGGGACTCGAACCCCCAAGAGACCCAGTACTTC. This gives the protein CAWDSNPQETQYF.